This T cell receptor beta chain was sequenced in a study of vaccination effects on CD4 cells after COVID-19. In the ViraFEST assay, antigen-specific CD4+ clonotypes were identified by expansion after peptide-pool stimulation. It was after approximately 10 days of culture that CD4+ T cells were isolated. Vaccinated participants had no history of SARS-CoV-2 infection and tested negative for nucleocapsid antibodies. The V gene's germline CDR1 is SQVTM and CDR2 ANQGSEA. The CDR3 contains 13 residues. V was clipped by 6 bases and J by 4 bases, with 13 bases between them. In the case of this clone: What it binds is not known.

The protocol was immunoSEQ multiplex PCR, while the TCRdb copy is restricted to in-frame clones and leaves out a portion. The sample lists some 24,000 clones; around 75% were seen once. Whole-study results and caveats: Clonal contraction was marked in infection- and vaccine-induced clones late after vaccination. Researchers reported few convalescent patients and no early post-infection timepoints in the study.

The gene calls are TRBV29-1 and TRBJ2-1; tentative D call: TRBD2 (7 bases). The specimen was CD4+ T cells from PBMCs cultured with HCoV-NL63 spike peptides, collected before COVID-19 vaccination. The origin of this receptor is a human donor who received a COVID-19 vaccine. The CDR3 sequence: CSVRGGGYNEQFF. The CDR3, as DNA: TGCAGCGTCAGAGGGGGGGGGTACAATGAGCAGTTCTTC.